The 20 T cell receptor beta chains below were found in one sample sequenced in a study of blood T cells in healthy people across ages. The use of a sample-barcoded 5' primer and a J-beta primer mix characterized a second PCR of about 7 to 12 cycles. TCRdb re-called the 5' RACE reads with MiXCR, one entry per CDR3 protein. The data contain approximately 820,000 distinct CDR3 sequences, under 45% of them seen just once; the ten biggest clones take up about a fifth. Sequenced material: blood. All receptors come from a man between 60 and 75 years old in good health.

The chain combines TRBV20-1 with TRBJ2-3; 7 positions match TRBD2. The germline gives CDR1 DFQATT, CDR2 SNEGSKA (reference sequence). Trimming removed 0 bases from V and 4 bases from J; junction bases left unmatched: 7. CDR3 size: 15 residues. CDR3 nucleotide sequence: TGCAGTGCTAGAGATCTCCGGGGGGTCGCAGATACGCAGTATTTT. Translated: CSARDLRGVADTQYF.

The DNA for the CDR3 is TGTGCCAGCAGCCAAGACGACAGGGGTGAAGCTTTCTTT. It encodes CASSQDDRGEAFF. This chain uses TRBV3-1 with TRBJ1-1; 8 bases match TRBD1. CDR1 is LGHDT and CDR2 is YNNKEL in the germline V gene (reference sequence). Germline trimming cut 0 bases from V and 7 bases from J; bases unmatched to any gene: 1. The CDR3 is 13 amino acids.

The DNA of the CDR3 is TGTGCCAGCAGCTTAGCACAGCCCTCCTACGAGCAGTACTTC. It specifies CASSLAQPSYEQYF. The chain has TRBV7-9 and TRBJ2-7; D remains unclear. CDR3 length equals 14 residues. Trimming shortened V by 0 bases and J by 0 bases, and 6 bases separated the two germline ends. Germline V gene data show CDR1 as SEHNR and CDR2 as FQNEAQ (reference sequence).

In DNA form, the CDR3 reads TGTGCCAGCCGTACCGGAGGGAGCTCCTACAATGAGCAGTACTTC. The encoded protein is CASRTGGSSYNEQYF. The rearrangement uses TRBV18 and TRBJ2-1; D may be TRBD2 (6 bases). With the DNA end fitting TRBJ2-7 better, the J assignment may be wrong. Germline loops: CDR1 KGHSH, CDR2 LQKENI. The CDR3 is made up of 15 amino acids.

This chain links TRBV28 with TRBJ2-5, with TRBD2 matching over 8 bases. Trimming cost V 3 bases and J 1 base; bases outside gene matches: 7. Germline CDR1 reads MDHEN; CDR2 reads SYDVKM. The CDR3 has 16 amino acids. In DNA, the CDR3 is TGTGCCAGCAGTTTCCAGGAAGCGGGGGTCCAAGAGACCCAGTACTTC. This encodes CASSFQEAGVQETQYF.

This clonotype turned up a few times. The chain recombines TRBV6-5 with TRBJ1-2; no clear D. The CDR3 runs to 15 residues. Between the trimmed V and J ends, which lost 4 bases and 7 bases, there was a span of 19 bases. Looked up from germline, CDR1 is MNHEY and CDR2 is SVGAGI. The CDR3 DNA reads as TGTGCCAGCAGTTCCTTCACCTCCTCCGGGTCTGGCTACACCTTC. Translation: CASSSFTSSGSGYTF.

Notes on this clonotype: At one of its ends the junction is not consistent with the germline gene, which may arise from a read error. The V and J genes are TRBV7-7 and TRBJ2-2; D gene uncertain. CDR1 SSHAT and CDR2 FNYEAQ come from the germline V gene (reference sequence). The CDR3 totals 15 residues. The CDR3 bases are TGTGCTAGCAGTAGGGATCCCGCGAACACCGGGGAGCTGTTTTTT. The encoded protein is CASSRDPANTGELFF. The full variable domain, in which reference TRBV7-7 and TRBJ2-2 provide the parts outside the CDR3, is GAGVSQSPRYKVTKRGQDVTLRCDPISSHATLYWYQQALGQGPEFLTYFNYEAQPDKSGLPSDRFSAERPEGSISTLTIQRTEQRDSAMYRCASSRDPANTGELFFGEGSRLTVL.

The chain joins TRBV6-2 or TRBV6-3 to TRBJ2-3; D may be TRBD2 (6 bases). CDR3 length: 16 residues. V lost 2 bases to trimming and J lost 2 bases, with 14 bases between them. Looked up from germline, CDR1 is MNHEY and CDR2 is SVGEGT. The CDR3, as DNA: TGTGCCAGCAGTTACGACTGGCGGGAATACACAGATACGCAGTATTTT. Its protein product is CASSYDWREYTDTQYF.

In this sample, this clonotype turned up a few times. DNA for the CDR3: TGTGCCAGCAGCGCACGACAGGGCTCCTACAATGAGCAGTTCTTC. Translated, it gives CASSARQGSYNEQFF. This chain links TRBV7-9 with TRBJ2-1; 7 nucleotides agree with TRBD1. Germline V lookup: CDR1 SEHNR, CDR2 FQNEAQ (reference sequence). The ends lost 5 bases at V and 0 bases at J; junction bases unmatched: 4. This CDR3 comprises 15 residues. The full variable domain, its missing parts supplied by reference TRBV7-9 and TRBJ2-1, is DTGVSQNPRHKITKRGQNVTFRCDPISEHNRLYWYRQTLGQGPEFLTYFQNEAQLEKSRLLSDRFSAERPKGSFSTLEIQRTEQGDSAMYLCASSARQGSYNEQFFGPGTRLTVL.

The rearrangement links TRBV7-9 to TRBJ2-3; D ambiguous. Trimming removed 5 bases at V and 4 bases at J, with 19 bases between. Looked up from germline, CDR1 is SEHNR and CDR2 is FQNEAQ (reference sequence). CDR3 length equals 16 residues. Written as DNA, the CDR3 is TGTGCCAGCAGCCGACCTCCTCGGAATGTCGCAGATACGCAGTATTTT. It translates to CASSRPPRNVADTQYF.

In its sample, this clonotype was seen a few times. V is TRBV29-1 and J is TRBJ2-3; D uncertain. Deletions cut 5 bases from V and 2 bases from J, with 8 bases between. The CDR3 is made up of 12 amino acids. The germline CDR1 and CDR2 sequences are SQVTM and ANQGSEA. CDR3 bases: TGCAGCGTTATTGCGTTCACAGATACGCAGTATTTT. This codes for CSVIAFTDTQYF.

This clonotype was detected ten times or more. This rearrangement joins TRBV29-1 to TRBJ2-1, with D unclear. CDR1 and CDR2 from the germline V gene are SQVTM and ANQGSEA. The CDR3 covers 14 residues. Trimming took 4 bases from V and 6 from J, leaving 16 bases between them. The CDR3 DNA reads TGCAGCGTTGGGTACGCATTACGCGGCAATGAGCAGTTCTTC. The encoded protein is CSVGYALRGNEQFF.

The chain is built from TRBV9 and TRBJ2-1; TRBD2 agrees at 9 bases. After removal of 2 bases from V and 3 bases from J, the junction contained 6 bases not matched to a gene. CDR1 SGDLS and CDR2 YYNGEE come from the germline V gene. This CDR3 comprises 16 residues. The CDR3 DNA reads as TGTGCCAGCAGCGTTTCGACTAGCGGATACTACAATGAGCAGTTCTTC. Protein sequence: CASSVSTSGYYNEQFF.

In the case of this clonotype: A junction end diverges from the germline sequence, so it may reflect a read error. The chain links TRBV18 to TRBJ2-3, with D possibly being TRBD1 (6 bases). Germline V gene sequence: CDR1 KGHSH, CDR2 LQKENI. This CDR3 has 13 residues. The CDR3 coding sequence is TGTGCCAGCTCAGGACAGAGCACAGATACGCAGTCTTTT. This codes for CASSGQSTDTQSF.

The chain joins TRBV19 to TRBJ2-6; D possibly corresponds to TRBD2 (6 bases). Germline V gene lookup returns CDR1 LNHDA and CDR2 SQIVND (reference sequence). The CDR3 covers 17 residues. Trimming took off 3 bases at V and 0 bases at J, with 12 bases between the two ends. As DNA, the CDR3 is TGTGCCAGTAGTATCTTCCAGGGAGGCTCTGGGGCCAACGTCCTGACTTTC. Protein sequence: CASSIFQGGSGANVLTF.

The V gene is TRBV4-1, the J gene TRBJ2-7; TRBD2 is a possible D gene (6 bases). CDR1 is MGHRA and CDR2 is YSYEKL in the germline V gene. V was pared by 1 base and J by 7 bases, with 14 bases between. The CDR3 sequence is 14 residues long. CDR3 amino acids: CASSQVGLGGEQYF. In nucleotides, the CDR3 is TGCGCCAGCAGCCAAGTGGGTTTGGGGGGTGAGCAGTACTTC.

This clonotype was seen repeatedly, ten times or more. The chain has TRBV12-3 or TRBV12-4 and TRBJ2-7; TRBD1 is a possible D gene (5 bases). The CDR3 totals 11 residues. The V gene lost 8 bases and the J gene lost 6 bases, with 11 bases spanning the gap. The DNA of the CDR3 is TGTGCCAGCGGTGGGGCTATCGAGCAGTACTTC. Translated, it gives CASGGAIEQYF.

Points on this clonotype: A much more abundant neighbour one base away suggests this may be a read error. J is TRBJ1-2 and V is TRBV7-9; D might be TRBD1 (5 bases). CDR3 length equals 13 residues. Trimming shortened V by 5 bases and J by 2 bases, and 9 bases separated the two germline ends. In germline, CDR1 is SEHNR, CDR2 FQNEAQ (reference sequence). The CDR3 protein is CASSTTENYGYTF. The CDR3 DNA is TGTGCCAGCAGCACGACAGAGAACTATGGCTACACCTTC.

To note about this clonotype: A much more abundant neighbour one base away suggests this may be a read error. This CDR3 is CASSQQTGSGASVLTF. The CDR3 nucleotides read TGTGCCAGCAGTCAACAGACCGGCTCTGGGGCCAGCGTCCTGACTTTC. The chain has TRBV6-5 and TRBJ2-6; D may be TRBD1 (5 bases). Germline CDR1 reads MNHEY; CDR2 reads SVGAGI. CDR3 length: 16 residues.

The chain couples TRBV5-5 to TRBJ2-7; D might be TRBD1 (6 bases). The CDR3 is 15 residues long. Germline V gene sequence: CDR1 SGHKS, CDR2 YYEKEE (reference sequence). Trimming left V 4 bases short and J 2 bases short, with 16 bases between. The CDR3 loop reads CASSADGTTAYEQYF. DNA for the CDR3: TGTGCCAGCAGCGCTGACGGGACAACTGCCTACGAGCAGTACTTC.